This TCR beta chain was sequenced in a study of patients and donors after allogeneic stem cell transplantation. This CDR3 contains 15 residues. Looked up from germline, CDR1 is SEHNR and CDR2 is FQNEAQ (reference sequence). The V and J ends lost 5 bases and 2 bases respectively, with 15 bases between them. TCRdb called the RT-PCR reads again in MiXCR, with one record for every CDR3 protein. The sample consists of approximately 90,000 distinct CDR3 sequences, approximately 5.2% of them appearing once. The table lists this clonotype with many counts. The chain carries TRBV7-9 and TRBJ1-1; D is uncertain. The sequence derives from a human donor who was either an allogeneic HSCT recipient or a stem cell or donor lymphocyte infusion donor (not recorded which). It is not recorded whose cells these are; they may come from a transplant donor. Material for sequencing was blood, either unsorted or a sorted T cell fraction (not recorded which). The CDR3 nucleotides read TGTGCCAGCAGCCCCCCCGAGACACCCAACACTGAAGCTTTCTTT. Translated, it gives CASSPPETPNTEAFF.